This T cell receptor beta chain is from a study of T cell clonality in common variable immunodeficiency (dated by TCRdb to the mid-2010s). Summary of the overall study and its limitations: According to the authors, figuring out what caused the increased clonality in CVID would require sequencing the repertoires of T cell subpopulations. CVID subjects shared fewer TCRbeta clones with each other than healthy controls did (p < 0.0001). Increased TCRbeta clonality was found in CVID subjects compared with healthy controls (t-test p = 0.018), with the increase being most characteristic of about a third of subjects. Reportedly, TCRbeta sequences from CVID had fewer deletions and N-nucleotide insertions, and highly modified clones with 13 or more V deletions were absent from CVID. Even though DNA input was equal, the average per sample came to 82,000 or so unique sequences for controls compared with around 33,000 for CVID samples. Patient heterogeneity within the CVID cohort put limits on correlating repertoire features with clinical complications.

Equivalent amounts of genomic DNA from CVID and control samples were used as sequencing input. For every sample, a 60 bp segment covering the rearranged TCRbeta CDR3 region was amplified and then sequenced. The immunoSEQ assay, a bias-corrected multiplex PCR combined with high-throughput sequencing, was used to amplify TCRbeta. From the authors' description of their analysis: Every unique nucleotide sequence was considered a clone and was annotated with V, D and J genes, copy number and frequency. Sequences were labeled productive if in frame, and non-productive if out of frame or containing stop codons. As previously described, Shannon's entropy was used to calculate clonality. The predicted amino acid sequences of productive clones were used to derive mean CDR3 Kyte-Doolittle hydropathy. Hierarchical clustering of scaled V gene usage was performed with the R hclust function using Manhattan distance and complete linkage. To assess clone sharing by CDR3 amino acid sequence, 12 repertoires per group were resampled over 100 rounds. The repertoires were searched for approximately 73 published EBV-specific and roughly 240 published CMV-specific TCRbeta sequences. After two CVID samples that produced fewer than 10,000 sequences were dropped from the analysis, around 40 CVID repertoires remained. The table was pulled from immuneACCESS by TCRdb, which kept in-frame rearrangements only. Such tables lose some clones; where checked, under half of the loss comes from unresolved V genes, and the rest has no known cause. The V and J calls and clone size were taken over from that table, and D and trimming were inferred from the DNA. This sample is represented by around 32,000 clones, with no singletons among them. The biggest ten clones account for 5% to 6.5% of the sample.

V lost 4 bases and J lost 1 base; the stretch between them is 10 bases long. The CDR3 sequence holds 14 residues, the cysteine and phenylalanine included. Of the CDR3's DNA, 33 bases were read; they are in frame from base 1. CDR1 and CDR2, looked up from the germline V gene (reference sequence), are SEHNR and FQNEAQ. Diagnosis of CVID followed standard criteria, namely serum IgG, IgA and/or IgM below the normal range together with specific antibody deficiency. There were over 40 subjects in the CVID group (about 30 male and around 15 female), ranging in age from about 9 to 65 years, with a mean age of 40. Both CVID patients and healthy controls were predominantly of Caucasian heritage. Replacement immunoglobulin therapy had been administered to all CVID subjects for at least one year at the time of study participation. When blood was collected, none of the CVID subjects were ill or on immunomodulatory or immunosuppressive medication. Heparinized peripheral whole blood samples of about 4.5 to 8 ml were collected from each donor. TCRbeta CDR3 repertoires were sequenced from genomic DNA of adults with common variable immune deficiency (CVID) and healthy adult controls. Diluted blood was density-centrifuged over Hypaque 1077 or Ficoll-Paque to isolate peripheral blood mononuclear cells. Genomic DNA was obtained from unsorted mononuclear cells through either Qiagen column purification or a centrifugation-based method.

The table lists this clone with a few counts. Its antigen is unknown. The DNA ends 3 residues before the CDR3 does, and the rest of the CDR3 is filled in from the germline J gene. This chain joins TRBV7-9 to TRBJ1-2, and TRBD1 may be the D gene, going by 5 matching bases. The source of this sequence is a human donor with common variable immunodeficiency. Sequencing used peripheral blood mononuclear cells. The encoded CDR3 is CASSSEGDNYGYTF. The covered CDR3 bases are TGTGCCAGCAGCTCGGAAGGGGATAACTATGGC.